This T cell receptor (beta chain) originates from a study of T cells after yellow fever vaccination. Each CDR3 protein is one row after TCRdb ran MiXCR on the 5' RACE reads. Of roughly 74,000 distinct CDR3 sequences listed, around 6.9% are singletons. CDR3 length: 15 amino acids. The V end lost 4 bases, the J end lost 6 bases, and 17 bases lay between the germline ends. Germline loops: CDR1 MNHEY, CDR2 SMNVEV (reference sequence). This clonotype was detected many times. Antigen unknown. The study, taken as a whole, reports: Abundant bulk-population clonotypes could contaminate the FACS-sorted repertoires.

This chain uses TRBV27 with TRBJ2-3; D may be TRBD2 (5 bases). The receptor was isolated from a man between 18 and 29 years old who received the YFV17D yellow fever vaccine. The sample here was CD8+ T cells sorted from PBMCs, taken less than 6 days after the first yellow fever vaccination. CDR3 loop: CASSSSPGSLDTQYF. In DNA form, the CDR3 reads TGTGCCAGCAGTTCCTCACCGGGATCACTCGATACGCAGTATTTT.